Listed here are 25 T cell receptor beta chains from one sample, sequenced in a study of T-cell memory formation after mild COVID-19. TCRdb redid the calling of the 5' RACE reads with MiXCR, one entry per CDR3 protein. The table includes some 300,000 distinct CDR3 sequences, roughly a fifth detected once. The source material was PBMCs or a T cell subset sorted from them (not recorded which). These TCRs come from a man aged 18 to 35 who had mild COVID-19 (a few samples of this study predate the infection). Cell type and time point are not known.

This clonotype came up a few times. V is TRBV6-1 and J is TRBJ1-5, with 7 bases aligning to TRBD1. CDR3 length: 14 amino acids. CDR1 is MNHNS and CDR2 is SASEGT in the germline V gene. The junction had 8 bases not matched to a gene; V was cut back by 6 bases and J by 6 bases. The CDR3 DNA reads as TGTGCCAGCAGCCTGACAGGGACCCCTCAGCCCCAGCATTTT. The encoded protein is CASSLTGTPQPQHF.

This clonotype was observed a few times. The V call is TRBV11-1, the J call TRBJ2-1, with TRBD2 matching 15 bases. The germline gives CDR1 SGHAT, CDR2 FQDESV (reference sequence). The junction had 8 bases not matched to a gene; V was cut back by 5 bases and J by 9 bases. CDR3 length equals 16 residues. CDR3 protein: CASSVWGLAGGGEQFF. The DNA for the CDR3 is TGTGCCAGCAGCGTGTGGGGACTAGCGGGGGGAGGTGAGCAGTTCTTC.

This clonotype was seen only a few times. Here the CDR3 reads CASGVGSGANVLTF. The DNA for the CDR3 is TGCGCCAGCGGAGTTGGTTCTGGGGCCAACGTCCTGACTTTC. This chain links TRBV5-1 with TRBJ2-6, with D unresolved. This CDR3 is built from 14 residues. The germline V gene has CDR1 SGHRS and CDR2 YFSETQ. V was cut by 7 bases and J by 1 base, with 9 bases left in between.

This clonotype was seen only a few times. The V gene is TRBV28, the J gene TRBJ2-1; D is ambiguous. The CDR3 has 15 amino acids. The V gene lost 6 bases and the J gene lost 0 bases, with 12 bases spanning the gap. CDR1 and CDR2 from the germline V gene are MDHEN and SYDVKM. CDR3 coding DNA: TGTGCCAGCAGCGCCGGTCTAAGCTCCTACAATGAGCAGTTCTTC. It is translated as CASSAGLSSYNEQFF.

This clonotype was detected only a few times. The chain uses TRBV18 and TRBJ2-1; D possibly corresponds to TRBD2 (5 bases). Germline V CDR1 and CDR2: KGHSH, LQKENI. This CDR3 comprises 15 residues. V was shortened by 8 bases and J by 0 bases, with 14 bases between the two germline ends. This CDR3 is CASQPLGSSYNEQFF. The CDR3 region has the DNA TGTGCCAGCCAACCATTGGGGAGCTCCTACAATGAGCAGTTCTTC.

The chain couples TRBV10-3 to TRBJ2-6; D remains unclear. The V end lost 8 bases, the J end lost 0 bases, and 14 bases lay between the germline ends. This CDR3 has 16 residues. Germline values: CDR1 ENHRY, CDR2 SYGVKD. The CDR3 loop reads CAIRVGPSSGANVLTF. CDR3 in DNA: TGTGCCATCCGGGTTGGGCCCTCCTCTGGGGCCAACGTCCTGACTTTC.

The V gene is TRBV28, the J gene TRBJ2-3; TRBD2 aligns across 10 bases. Unmatched junction bases numbered 12, after V lost 5 bases and J lost 7 bases. Germline-derived CDR1 and CDR2 are MDHEN and SYDVKM. The CDR3 runs 16 residues. CDR3 coding DNA: TGTGCCAGCAGTACCCCCGGGACTAGCGAGTCACATACGCAGTATTTT. This sequence encodes CASSTPGTSESHTQYF.

This clonotype was seen a handful of times. V gene TRBV6-2 or TRBV6-3 combines with J gene TRBJ1-1; D is undetermined. The germline V gene has CDR1 MNHEY and CDR2 SVGEGT. The CDR3 length is 13 residues. V was cut by 4 bases and J by 6 bases, with 12 bases left in between. In DNA form, the CDR3 reads TGTGCCAGCAGTTCGGGAGGGCGCCCTGAAGCTTTCTTT. Translated: CASSSGGRPEAFF.

This clonotype was detected many times. The rearrangement uses TRBV28 and TRBJ2-7; 7 bases align to TRBD2. V lost 5 bases and J lost 0; bases outside the gene matches: 7. The CDR3 totals 15 residues. Germline values: CDR1 MDHEN, CDR2 SYDVKM. The CDR3: CASSPRGRGSYEQYV. The CDR3 region has the DNA TGTGCCAGCAGTCCCCGAGGGAGGGGCTCCTACGAGCAGTACGTC.

This clonotype was counted at least ten times. The chain uses TRBV4-3 and TRBJ2-3; D is ambiguous. CDR1 and CDR2 from the germline V gene are LGHNA and YSLEER. V was trimmed by 0 bases and J by 2 bases, leaving 9 bases between them. The CDR3 is 15 amino acids. CDR3 sequence reads: CASSQEPQDTDTQYF. CDR3 sequence (DNA): TGCGCCAGCAGCCAAGAACCCCAGGACACAGATACGCAGTATTTT.

The gene calls are TRBV6-5 and TRBJ2-7; D is ambiguous. The germline V gene encodes CDR1 MNHEY and CDR2 SVGAGI. V lost 5 bases, J lost 0 bases, and 14 bases lay in between. The CDR3 spans 15 residues. CDR3 residues: CASSPSGPSSYEQYV. The CDR3 DNA is TGTGCCAGCAGTCCTTCTGGTCCGAGCTCCTACGAGCAGTACGTC.

This clonotype was counted between two and nine times. J is TRBJ2-3 and V is TRBV7-7, with D possibly being TRBD2 (6 bases). V dropped 1 base and J dropped 0 bases, with 8 bases sitting between them. CDR1 SSHAT and CDR2 FNYEAQ come from the germline V gene (reference sequence). The CDR3 has 15 amino acids. CDR3 sequence reads: CASSLGSGSTDTQYF. The CDR3 DNA follows: TGTGCCAGCAGCTTAGGTAGCGGTAGCACAGATACGCAGTATTTT.

This clonotype was seen at least ten times. The rearrangement joins TRBV5-1 to TRBJ2-3; possible D gene TRBD2, 6 bases. V was cut by 4 bases and J by 1 base, with 16 bases left in between. CDR1 SGHRS and CDR2 YFSETQ come from the germline V gene. This CDR3 is built from 16 residues. CDR3 sequence reads: CASSQLRGGGTDTQYF. The CDR3 DNA reads TGCGCCAGCAGCCAGCTACGGGGCGGGGGCACAGATACGCAGTATTTT.

This chain links TRBV7-9 with TRBJ2-1; D gene ambiguous. CDR3 length equals 12 residues. CDR1 and CDR2 (germline): SEHNR, FQNEAQ (reference sequence). V lost 5 bases, J lost 10 bases, and 12 bases lay in between. The CDR3 DNA is TGTGCCAGCAGCATCTCGACTGGAGAGCAGTTCTTC. Translating gives CASSISTGEQFF.

This clonotype has a handful of counts. The chain links TRBV5-1 to TRBJ2-5; either TRBD1 or TRBD2 may fit D (5 bases each). Trimming took off 5 bases at V and 3 bases at J, with 17 bases between the two ends. Germline assignment: CDR1 SGHRS and CDR2 YFSETQ. CDR3 length: 15 amino acids. The CDR3 here is CASREAGTIKETQYF. The CDR3 coding sequence is TGCGCCAGCAGGGAAGCCGGGACCATAAAAGAGACCCAGTACTTC.

The chain recombines TRBV9 with TRBJ2-3, with a possible D match to TRBD1 (5 bases). Trimming shortened V by 0 bases and J by 2 bases, and 7 bases separated the two germline ends. This CDR3 spans 14 amino acids. From germline, CDR1 is SGDLS and CDR2 YYNGEE. The CDR3 reads CASSVVGATDTQYF. The CDR3 nucleotides read TGTGCCAGCAGCGTAGTTGGGGCCACAGATACGCAGTATTTT.

This clonotype was detected a few times. The chain joins TRBV28 to TRBJ2-1; D is possibly TRBD1 (6 bases). This CDR3 region has 14 residues. V was shortened by 4 bases and J by 9 bases, with 16 bases between the two germline ends. Germline CDR1 reads MDHEN; CDR2 reads SYDVKM. The DNA for the CDR3 is TGTGCCAGCAGTTCCCTTGACAGGTACCTTGAGCAGTTCTTC. Its translation is CASSSLDRYLEQFF.

The rearrangement uses TRBV12-3 or TRBV12-4 and TRBJ2-4, with D possibly TRBD2 on 7 matching bases. The CDR3 has 14 residues. Trimming shortened V by 5 bases and J by 9 bases, and 17 bases separated the two germline ends. In DNA, the CDR3 is TGTGCCAGCAGTCCAAGGGGGGGGCGGGGCATTCAGTACTTC. Translation gives CASSPRGGRGIQYF.

This chain connects TRBV5-1 to TRBJ2-2; D is possibly TRBD1 or TRBD2 (5 bases each). The CDR3 has 15 residues. Germline assignment: CDR1 SGHRS and CDR2 YFSETQ. Trimming removed 4 bases from V and 6 bases from J, with 16 bases in between. The CDR3 DNA sequence: TGCGCCAGCAGCAACGGGGCCACTAGTGCCGGGGAGCTGTTTTTT. Encoded protein: CASSNGATSAGELFF.

J is TRBJ2-2 and V is TRBV7-2, with a possible D match to TRBD2 (6 bases). Germline lookup yields CDR1 SGHTA and CDR2 FQGNSA. The V end lost 3 bases, the J end lost 4 bases, and 15 bases lay between the germline ends. CDR3 length equals 16 residues. The CDR3, as DNA: TGTGCCAGCAGCTTCTCCCTCGCGGGAATCACCGGGGAGCTGTTTTTT. Translation: CASSFSLAGITGELFF.

J is TRBJ2-5 and V is TRBV7-6; D unresolved. The CDR3 contains 14 residues. Trimming pared 5 bases from V and 2 bases from J, leaving 12 bases between. Germline V gives CDR1 SGHVS, CDR2 FNYEAQ. CDR3 coding DNA: TGTGCCAGCAGCCGCAGGCTAGATCAAGAGACCCAGTACTTC. Translating it yields CASSRRLDQETQYF.

The rearrangement uses TRBV19 and TRBJ1-1, with D hard to call. V shed 3 bases and J shed 4 bases, with 18 bases lying between them. CDR1 is LNHDA and CDR2 is SQIVND in the germline V gene (reference sequence). The CDR3 is 16 residues long. The CDR3 here is CASSILRAWDRTEAFF. The DNA of the CDR3 is TGTGCCAGTAGTATCCTAAGGGCGTGGGATCGCACTGAAGCTTTCTTT.

This rearrangement joins TRBV4-2 to TRBJ1-2; 9 nucleotides match TRBD1. The CDR3 runs 15 residues. V lost 4 bases to trimming and J lost 8 bases; unmatched junction nucleotides: 11. Germline V lookup: CDR1 LGHNA, CDR2 YNFKEQ. The CDR3 bases are TGTGCCAGCAGCCGAACCGGGACAGGGCAAGGCGGCTACACCTTC. Protein: CASSRTGTGQGGYTF.

This clonotype was seen a handful of times. The chain carries TRBV7-8 and TRBJ2-7; D remains ambiguous. This CDR3 spans 13 amino acids. The germline V gene has CDR1 SGHVS and CDR2 FQNEAQ. Trimming took 2 bases from V and 4 from J, leaving 9 bases between them. CDR3 region: CASSLRSRYEQYF. The CDR3 bases are TGTGCCAGCAGCTTAAGGTCGCGTTACGAGCAGTACTTC.

This clonotype has a handful of counts. This chain links TRBV4-3 with TRBJ1-2; 9 bases are a match to TRBD1. Unmatched junction bases numbered 8, after V lost 5 bases and J lost 4 bases. CDR1 and CDR2 (germline): LGHNA, YSLEER. The CDR3 runs to 15 residues. The CDR3 nucleotides are TGCGCCAGCAGCGACTCGCGGACAGGGGCCTATGGCTACACCTTC. It codes for CASSDSRTGAYGYTF.